One sample yielded the 17 T cell receptor beta chains listed below, sequenced in a study of T-cell reconstitution after alpha-beta-depleted transplantation in children. Unique molecular identifiers tagged the TCRbeta library. TCRdb analysed the PCR reads with MiXCR anew, one entry per CDR3 protein. The sample yields 200,000 to 250,000 distinct CDR3 sequences, around 25% seen once. This specimen was PBMCs, mostly from graft donor cells, taken 360 days after TCRalphabeta/CD19-depleted stem cell transplant. The source is a female patient aged 2 to 10 who had a stem cell transplant for congenital amegakaryocytic thrombocytopenia, so the T cells may come from the graft donor.

The chain couples TRBV20-1 to TRBJ1-2; the D gene is possibly TRBD1 (5 bases). The germline V and J ends were trimmed by 6 bases and 4 bases, with 15 bases remaining between them. Germline V CDR1 and CDR2: DFQATT, SNEGSKA (reference sequence). This CDR3 has 13 amino acids. The CDR3 sequence is CSAPTVSPYGYTF. In DNA form, the CDR3 reads TGCAGTGCGCCGACAGTCTCGCCCTATGGCTACACCTTC.

This clonotype was counted between two and nine times. The rearrangement uses TRBV7-2 and TRBJ1-5; 7 positions match TRBD1. Per the germline V gene, CDR1 is SGHTA and CDR2 is FQGNSA. This CDR3 spans 15 amino acids. With V trimmed by 0 bases and J by 6 bases, 5 bases remained unmatched. CDR3 region: CASSLASTGSQPQHF. DNA for the CDR3: TGTGCCAGCAGCTTAGCCTCGACAGGGTCTCAGCCCCAGCATTTT.

The chain links TRBV6-1 to TRBJ1-1; TRBD1 matches at 10 bases. The CDR3 runs to 14 residues. Germline CDR1 is MNHNS and CDR2 is SASEGT. With 6 bases clipped from V and 5 bases from J, the junction kept 6 bases outside the gene matches. CDR3 nucleotide sequence: TGTGCCAGCAGACGGACAGGGGGGCGGACTGAAGCTTTCTTT. It yields the protein CASRRTGGRTEAFF.

This rearrangement joins TRBV3-1 to TRBJ2-2; no firm D call. CDR3 length equals 16 residues. Per germline, CDR1 LGHDT and CDR2 YNNKEL (reference sequence). The V and J ends lost 4 bases and 5 bases respectively, with 17 bases between them. The CDR3 reads CASSPLQSVGTGELFF. The CDR3 DNA reads TGTGCCAGCAGCCCCTTACAATCGGTGGGGACCGGGGAGCTGTTTTTT.

The genes are TRBV21-1 and TRBJ2-2; the D segment call TRBD1 is taken from the table without a DNA check. TRBV21-1 is termed a pseudogene. This CDR3 has 17 amino acids. In DNA, the CDR3 is TGTGCCAGCAGACCCCGGGACACACCGGCGGACACCGGGGAGCTGTTTTTT. It codes for CASRPRDTPADTGELFF.

A word on this clonotype: A much larger clone differs from this one at a single base, so this may be a read error. The chain combines TRBV12-3 or TRBV12-4 with TRBJ2-7; D uncertain. The V end lost 7 bases, the J end lost 2 bases, and 9 bases lay between the germline ends. The CDR3 is 12 residues long. CDR3 sequence reads: CASNSLTYEQYF. CDR3 in DNA: TGTGCCAGCAATTCCCTTACCTACGAGCAGTACTTC.

This clonotype has ten or more counts. This chain links TRBV4-2 with TRBJ2-1; 11 bases map to TRBD2. Germline V gene lookup returns CDR1 LGHNA and CDR2 YNFKEQ. This CDR3 region has 14 residues. J lost 8 bases, V lost 4 bases, and 4 bases had no gene match. The CDR3 is CASSPTSGGDEQFF. The CDR3, as DNA: TGTGCCAGCAGCCCCACTAGCGGGGGCGATGAGCAGTTCTTC.

The chain has TRBV19 and TRBJ2-1, with TRBD2 matching over 8 bases. Germline CDR1 and CDR2: LNHDA and SQIVND (reference sequence). CDR3 length: 16 amino acids. V dropped 5 bases and J dropped 9; count of bases not matched to a gene: 15. CDR3 in amino acids: CASSQAETSAWSEQFF. Written as DNA, the CDR3 is TGTGCCAGTAGTCAAGCGGAGACTAGCGCCTGGAGTGAGCAGTTCTTC.

This clonotype has just a few counts. The CDR3, as DNA: TGTGCCACCCGGGGGGTCGGGAACACTGAAGCTTTCTTT. Translation gives CATRGVGNTEAFF. The chain links TRBV25-1 to TRBJ1-1, with a weak D call TRBD1 (5 bases). Germline CDR1 is MGHDK and CDR2 is SYGVNS. V was cut by 10 bases and J by 1 base, with 13 bases left in between. The CDR3 length is 13 residues.

The chain combines TRBV20-1 with TRBJ2-7; D may correspond to TRBD1 or TRBD2 (6 bases each). Trimming pared 5 bases from V and 2 bases from J, leaving 28 bases between. The CDR3 sequence is 18 residues long. Per the germline V gene, CDR1 is DFQATT and CDR2 is SNEGSKA (reference sequence). DNA of the CDR3: TGCAGTGCTGCGCTAGTGGGGGGCGAAAAGGGATTACCCTACGAGCAGTACTTC. It codes for CSAALVGGEKGLPYEQYF.

This clonotype was seen a few times. The chain combines TRBV20-1 with TRBJ2-3; D gene uncertain. Germline V CDR1 and CDR2: DFQATT, SNEGSKA (reference sequence). CDR3 length: 12 residues. Deletions cut 2 bases from V and 5 bases from J, with 8 bases between. CDR3: CSARIGVDTQYF. CDR3 in DNA: TGCAGTGCTAGAATCGGAGTAGATACGCAGTATTTT.

V and J are TRBV4-1 and TRBJ2-4; D call uncertain. From germline, CDR1 is MGHRA and CDR2 YSYEKL. This CDR3 has 15 amino acids. V shed 1 base and J shed 0 bases, with 7 bases lying between them. Here the CDR3 DNA reads TGCGCCAGCAGCCAAGTAGTCGCAGCCAAAAACATTCAGTACTTC. Its translation is CASSQVVAAKNIQYF.

This clonotype was seen more than once but under ten times. The V gene is TRBV10-3, the J gene TRBJ1-1, with D possibly being TRBD1 (6 bases). Trimming stripped 6 bases from V and 1 base from J, with 15 bases between. Germline values: CDR1 ENHRY, CDR2 SYGVKD. The CDR3 spans 15 residues. For the CDR3, the DNA is TGTGCCATCAGGGCTAAGGGGGGAGCGAACACTGAAGCTTTCTTT. The encoded protein is CAIRAKGGANTEAFF.

The sample holds a few counts of this clonotype. J is TRBJ2-5 and V is TRBV4-2; no reliable D call. Per germline, CDR1 LGHNA and CDR2 YNFKEQ. CDR3 size: 15 residues. Trimming removed 0 bases from V and 2 bases from J, with 10 bases in between. The CDR3, as DNA: TGTGCCAGCAGCCAAGATCACGGAGCTCAAGAGACCCAGTACTTC. It codes for CASSQDHGAQETQYF.

The V call is TRBV10-3, the J call TRBJ2-5; D could derive from TRBD1 or TRBD2 (5 bases each). The CDR3 spans 14 residues. Germline V lookup: CDR1 ENHRY, CDR2 SYGVKD. V was trimmed by 3 bases and J by 3 bases, leaving 11 bases between them. CDR3 sequence reads: CAISEPGTEETQYF. Written as DNA, the CDR3 is TGTGCCATCAGTGAACCGGGGACCGAAGAGACCCAGTACTTC.

This clonotype has just a few counts. The chain links TRBV28 to TRBJ1-5; maybe TRBD1 (6 bases). V shed 6 bases and J shed 7 bases, with 16 bases lying between them. Germline CDR1 MDHEN, CDR2 SYDVKM. The CDR3 has 14 residues. The CDR3 loop is CASSPTQGKQPQHF. The CDR3 DNA is TGTGCCAGCAGCCCAACTCAGGGGAAACAGCCCCAGCATTTT.

V and J are TRBV7-2 and TRBJ2-1; the match to TRBD2 covers 9 bases. The CDR3 sequence is 16 residues long. V was pared by 0 bases and J by 8 bases, with 8 bases of the junction left unmatched. Germline CDR1 and CDR2: SGHTA and FQGNSA. The CDR3 spells CASSLAGLALYDEQFF. CDR3 nucleotides: TGTGCCAGCAGCTTAGCGGGACTAGCCCTTTACGATGAGCAGTTCTTC.